This T cell receptor beta chain was recovered during a study of beta chain features in type 1 diabetes. Study overall: Age, gender, cell numbers and subset yield matched between patients and controls.

The isolated RNA, all of it, was reverse transcribed, so expressed TCRB transcripts were what got sequenced. The assay was immunoSEQ multiplex PCR, and TCRdb's table has in-frame clones only and misses some. The sample holds approximately 600,000 clones, roughly 12% seen once. As for this clone: Its cognate antigen is unknown.

Sorting produced populations that all topped 95% purity. General study points: Type 1 diabetes patients showed a moderate but significant shortening of TCRB CDR3s in all four CD4+ subsets.

The germline V gene has CDR1 MNHNS and CDR2 SASEGT. V lost 9 bases, J lost 2 bases, and 6 bases stayed unmatched. The CDR3 covers 13 residues. Sequencing input: naive CD4+ T cells from blood. The sequence derives from a young man with type 1 diabetes. The V and J genes are TRBV6-1 and TRBJ2-5, with 7 bases lining up with TRBD1. For the CDR3, the DNA is TGTGCCAGTGAACCGGGACAGCAAGAGACCCAGTACTTC. Amino acids: CASEPGQQETQYF.